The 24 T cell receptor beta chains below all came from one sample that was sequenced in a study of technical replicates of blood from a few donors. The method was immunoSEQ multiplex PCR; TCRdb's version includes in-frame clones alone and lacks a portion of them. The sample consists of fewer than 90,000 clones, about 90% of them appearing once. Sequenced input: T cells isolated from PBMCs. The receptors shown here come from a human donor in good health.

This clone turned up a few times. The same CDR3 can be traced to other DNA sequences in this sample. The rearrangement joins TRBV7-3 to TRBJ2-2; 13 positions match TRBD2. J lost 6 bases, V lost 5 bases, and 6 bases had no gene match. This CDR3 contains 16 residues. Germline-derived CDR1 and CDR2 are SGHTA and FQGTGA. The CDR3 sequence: CASSLGLAGASGELFF. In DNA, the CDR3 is TGTGCCAGCAGCCTCGGACTAGCGGGAGCGTCCGGGGAGCTGTTTTTT. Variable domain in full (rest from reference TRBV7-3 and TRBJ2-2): GAGVSQTPSNKVTEKGKYVELRCDPISGHTALYWYRQSLGQGPEFLIYFQGTGAADDSGLPNDRFFAVRPEGSVSTLKIQRTERGDSAVYLCASSLGLAGASGELFFGEGSRLTVL.

The CDR3 sequence is CASSPGTATLRTDTQYF. CDR3 nucleotides: TGTGCCAGCAGCCCCGGGACAGCTACCCTGCGCACAGATACGCAGTATTTT. This chain links TRBV5-4 with TRBJ2-3, with TRBD1 identical over 7 bases. This CDR3 has 17 amino acids. The junction had 12 bases not matched to a gene; V was cut back by 4 bases and J by 1 base. Germline V CDR1 and CDR2: SGHNT, YYREEE (reference sequence).

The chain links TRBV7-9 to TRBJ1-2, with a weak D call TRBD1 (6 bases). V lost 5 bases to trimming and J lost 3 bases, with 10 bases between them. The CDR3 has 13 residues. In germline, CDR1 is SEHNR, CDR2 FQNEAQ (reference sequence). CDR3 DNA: TGTGCCAGCAGCCTAGGACAGTACTATGGCTACACCTTC. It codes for CASSLGQYYGYTF.

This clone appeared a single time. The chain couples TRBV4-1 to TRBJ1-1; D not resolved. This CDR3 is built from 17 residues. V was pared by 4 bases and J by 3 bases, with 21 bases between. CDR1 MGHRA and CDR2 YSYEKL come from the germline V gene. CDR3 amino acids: CASSPSHTLQVDTEAFF. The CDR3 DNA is TGCGCCAGCAGCCCGAGCCACACCCTCCAGGTAGACACTGAAGCTTTCTTT.

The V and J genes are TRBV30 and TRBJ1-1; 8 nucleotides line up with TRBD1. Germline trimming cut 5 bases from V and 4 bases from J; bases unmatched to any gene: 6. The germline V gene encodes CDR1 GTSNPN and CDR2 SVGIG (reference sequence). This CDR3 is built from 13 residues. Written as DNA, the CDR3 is TGTGCCTGGGGCGACAGGGGTAGCACTGAAGCTTTCTTT. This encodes CAWGDRGSTEAFF.

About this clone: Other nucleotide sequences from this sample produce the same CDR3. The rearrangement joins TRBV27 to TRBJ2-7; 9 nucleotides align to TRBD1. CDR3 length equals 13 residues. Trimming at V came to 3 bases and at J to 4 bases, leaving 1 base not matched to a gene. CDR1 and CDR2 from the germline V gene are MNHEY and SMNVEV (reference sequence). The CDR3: CASSLGTGYEQYF. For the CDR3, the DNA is TGTGCCAGCAGTTTGGGGACAGGGTACGAGCAGTACTTC.

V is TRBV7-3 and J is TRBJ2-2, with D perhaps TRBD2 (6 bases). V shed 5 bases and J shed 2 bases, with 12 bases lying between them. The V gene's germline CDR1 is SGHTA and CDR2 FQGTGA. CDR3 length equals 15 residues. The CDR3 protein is CASSPAGSNTGELFF. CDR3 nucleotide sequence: TGTGCCAGCAGCCCAGCCGGGAGTAACACCGGGGAGCTGTTTTTT.

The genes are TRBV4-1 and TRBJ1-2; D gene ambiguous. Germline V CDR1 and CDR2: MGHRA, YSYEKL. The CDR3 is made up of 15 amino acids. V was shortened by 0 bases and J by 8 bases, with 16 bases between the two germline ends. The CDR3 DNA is TGCGCCAGCAGCCAAGAACCGGGGTCAAGTTACGGCTACACCTTC. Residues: CASSQEPGSSYGYTF.

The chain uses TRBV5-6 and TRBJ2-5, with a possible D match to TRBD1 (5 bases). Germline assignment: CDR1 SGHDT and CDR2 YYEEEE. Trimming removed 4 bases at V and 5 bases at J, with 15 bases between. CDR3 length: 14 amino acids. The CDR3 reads CASSVQGPGETQYF. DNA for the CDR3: TGTGCCAGCAGCGTGCAGGGTCCCGGGGAGACCCAGTACTTC.

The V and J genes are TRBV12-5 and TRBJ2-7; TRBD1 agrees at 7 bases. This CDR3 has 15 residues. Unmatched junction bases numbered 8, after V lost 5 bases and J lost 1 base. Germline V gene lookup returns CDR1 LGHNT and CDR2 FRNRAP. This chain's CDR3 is CASGVTGESSYEQYF. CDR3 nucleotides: TGTGCTAGTGGTGTTACAGGGGAATCGTCCTACGAGCAGTACTTC.

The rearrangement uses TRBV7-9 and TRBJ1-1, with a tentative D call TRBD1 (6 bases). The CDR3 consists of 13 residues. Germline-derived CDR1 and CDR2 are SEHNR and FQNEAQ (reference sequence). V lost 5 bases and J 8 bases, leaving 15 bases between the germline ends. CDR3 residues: CASSAGGRKEAFF. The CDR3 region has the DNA TGTGCCAGCAGCGCGGGGGGCCGGAAGGAAGCTTTCTTT.

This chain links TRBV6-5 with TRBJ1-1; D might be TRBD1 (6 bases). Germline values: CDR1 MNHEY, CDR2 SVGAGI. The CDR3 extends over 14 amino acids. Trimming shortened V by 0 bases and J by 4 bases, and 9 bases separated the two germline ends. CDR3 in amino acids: CASSYSIRGTEAFF. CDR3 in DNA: TGTGCCAGCAGTTACTCAATCAGGGGCACTGAAGCTTTCTTT.

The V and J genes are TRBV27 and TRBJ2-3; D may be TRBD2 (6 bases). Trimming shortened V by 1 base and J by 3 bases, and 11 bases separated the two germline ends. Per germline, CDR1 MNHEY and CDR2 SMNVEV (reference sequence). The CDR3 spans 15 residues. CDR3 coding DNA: TGTGCCAGCAGTTTATACGGGAGTAGGACAGATACGCAGTATTTT. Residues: CASSLYGSRTDTQYF.

CDR3 amino acids: CASRRGLAYEQYF. The CDR3 DNA is TGTGCCAGCAGGCGGGGACTAGCGTACGAGCAGTACTTC. This rearrangement joins TRBV6-6 to TRBJ2-7; 10 nucleotides line up with TRBD2. There are 13 residues in the CDR3. The trim removed 6 bases at V and 4 bases at J, leaving 3 bases unmatched. The germline V gene has CDR1 MNHNY and CDR2 SVGAGI (reference sequence).

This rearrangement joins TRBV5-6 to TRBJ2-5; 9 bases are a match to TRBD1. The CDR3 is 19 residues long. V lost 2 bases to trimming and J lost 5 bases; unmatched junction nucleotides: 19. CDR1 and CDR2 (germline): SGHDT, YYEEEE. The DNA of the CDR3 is TGTGCCAGCAGCTTACCGGACAGGGGATCACTAGAACCTTGGGAGACCCAGTACTTC. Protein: CASSLPDRGSLEPWETQYF.

The CDR3 sequence is CSVELGTGSYEQYF. The DNA of the CDR3 is TGCAGCGTTGAACTAGGGACAGGTTCCTACGAGCAGTACTTC. This chain uses TRBV29-1 with TRBJ2-7; TRBD1 matches at 8 bases. V was clipped by 2 bases and J by 1 base; unmatched bases: 4. CDR1 is SQVTM, CDR2 ANQGSEA, per germline. This CDR3 has 14 residues.

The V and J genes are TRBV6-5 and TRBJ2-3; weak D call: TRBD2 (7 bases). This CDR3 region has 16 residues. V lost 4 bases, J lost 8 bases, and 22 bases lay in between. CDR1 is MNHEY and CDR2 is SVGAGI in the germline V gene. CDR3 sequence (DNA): TGTGCCAGCAGTTCGTATGCTTCGGGGGGACACCGTACGCAGTATTTT. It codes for CASSSYASGGHRTQYF.

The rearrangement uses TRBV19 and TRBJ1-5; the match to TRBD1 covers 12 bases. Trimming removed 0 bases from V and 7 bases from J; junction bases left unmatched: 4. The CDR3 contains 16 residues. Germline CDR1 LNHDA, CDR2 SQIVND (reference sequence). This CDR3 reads CASSIEGTGGWQPQHF. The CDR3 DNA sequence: TGTGCCAGTAGTATAGAAGGGACAGGGGGCTGGCAGCCCCAGCATTTT.

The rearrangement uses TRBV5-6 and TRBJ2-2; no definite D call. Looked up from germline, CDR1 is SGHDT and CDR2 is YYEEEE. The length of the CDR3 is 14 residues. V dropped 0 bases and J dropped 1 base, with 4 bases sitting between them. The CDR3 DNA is TGTGCCAGCAGCTTGGGCGGGAACACCGGGGAGCTGTTTTTT. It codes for CASSLGGNTGELFF.

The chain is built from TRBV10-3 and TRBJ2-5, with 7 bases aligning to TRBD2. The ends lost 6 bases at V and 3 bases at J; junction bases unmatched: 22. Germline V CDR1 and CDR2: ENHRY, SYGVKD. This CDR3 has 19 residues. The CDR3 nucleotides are TGTGCCATCAGCGAAGTACTGGGAGGGCCTGAAGGGAATAAAGAGACCCAGTACTTC. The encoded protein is CAISEVLGGPEGNKETQYF.

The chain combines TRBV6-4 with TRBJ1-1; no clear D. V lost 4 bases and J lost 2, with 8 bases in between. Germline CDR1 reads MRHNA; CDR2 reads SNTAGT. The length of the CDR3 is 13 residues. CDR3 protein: CASSVRVNTEAFF. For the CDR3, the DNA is TGTGCCAGCAGTGTTAGAGTTAACACTGAAGCTTTCTTT.

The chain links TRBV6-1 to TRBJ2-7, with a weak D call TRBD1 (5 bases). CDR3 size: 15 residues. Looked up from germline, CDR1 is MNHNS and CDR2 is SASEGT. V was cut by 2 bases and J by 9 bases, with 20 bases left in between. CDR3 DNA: TGTGCCAGCAGTGAATTAGGACAAGTAGGTACGTTGCAGTACTTC. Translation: CASSELGQVGTLQYF.

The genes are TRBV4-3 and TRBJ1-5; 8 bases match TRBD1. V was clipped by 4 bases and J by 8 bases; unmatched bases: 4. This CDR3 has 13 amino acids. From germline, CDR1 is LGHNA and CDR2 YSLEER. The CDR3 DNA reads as TGCGCCAGCAGCCTGGACAGGGAAAAGCCCCAGCATTTT. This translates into CASSLDREKPQHF.

CDR3: CASSQLNRGDTEAFF. CDR3 sequence (DNA): TGCGCCAGCAGCCAACTCAACAGGGGGGACACTGAAGCTTTCTTT. The chain joins TRBV4-1 to TRBJ1-1; 8 bases agree with TRBD1. CDR3 length equals 15 residues. V shed 2 bases, J shed 3 bases, and the junction held 5 bases outside the gene matches. Per the germline V gene, CDR1 is MGHRA and CDR2 is YSYEKL.